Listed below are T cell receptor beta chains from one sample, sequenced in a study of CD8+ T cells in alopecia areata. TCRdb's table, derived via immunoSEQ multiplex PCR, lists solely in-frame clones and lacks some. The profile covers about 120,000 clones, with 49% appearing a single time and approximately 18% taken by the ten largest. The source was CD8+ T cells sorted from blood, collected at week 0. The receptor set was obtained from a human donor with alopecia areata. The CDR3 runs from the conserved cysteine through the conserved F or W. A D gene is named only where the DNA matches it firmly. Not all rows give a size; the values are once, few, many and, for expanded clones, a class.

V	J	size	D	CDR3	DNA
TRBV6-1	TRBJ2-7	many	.	CASSENEFNEQYF	TGTGCCAGCAGTGAAAATGAGTTCAACGAGCAGTACTTC
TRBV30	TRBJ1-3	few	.	CAWTGDSGNTIYF	TGTGCCTGGACAGGGGACTCTGGAAACACCATATATTTT
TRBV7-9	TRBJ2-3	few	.	CASRGQDTDTQYF	TGTGCCTCTCGGGGGCAGGACACAGATACGCAGTATTTT
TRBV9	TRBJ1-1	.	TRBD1	CASSVADRGNTEAFF	TGTGCCAGCAGCGTAGCGGACAGGGGAAACACTGAAGCTTTCTTT
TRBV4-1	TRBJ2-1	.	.	CASASRGGLNEQFF	TGCGCCAGCGCTTCGAGGGGGGGCCTCAATGAGCAGTTCTTC
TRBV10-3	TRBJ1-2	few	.	CASTLLGDGYTF	TGTGCCAGCACTCTATTGGGGGATGGCTACACCTTC
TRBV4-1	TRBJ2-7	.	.	CASSQGNSYEQYF	TGCGCCAGCAGCCAAGGCAACTCCTACGAGCAGTACTTC
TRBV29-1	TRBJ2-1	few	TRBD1	CSAADREYNEQFF	TGCAGCGCTGCGGACAGGGAGTACAATGAGCAGTTCTTC
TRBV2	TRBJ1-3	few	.	CASHKGPLLENTIYF	TGTGCCAGCCACAAGGGCCCTCTTCTAGAAAACACCATATATTTT
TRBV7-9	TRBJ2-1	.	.	CASSTGVGRPSSYNEQFF	TGTGCCAGCAGCACGGGGGTAGGGCGGCCCAGCTCCTACAATGAGCAGTTCTTC
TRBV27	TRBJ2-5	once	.	CASSPGQGQETQYF	TGTGCCAGCAGTCCCGGACAAGGTCAAGAGACCCAGTACTTC
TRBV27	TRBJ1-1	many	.	CASSLGPPHTEAFF	TGTGCCAGCAGTTTAGGACCTCCCCATACTGAAGCTTTCTTT
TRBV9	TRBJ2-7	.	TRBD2	CASSGGAGTRNHEQYF	TGTGCCAGCAGCGGGGGAGCCGGGACTAGAAATCACGAGCAGTACTTC
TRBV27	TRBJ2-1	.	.	CASSLLNEQFF	TGTGCCAGCAGTTTACTCAATGAGCAGTTCTTC
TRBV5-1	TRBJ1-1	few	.	CASSEGITEAFF	TGCGCCAGCAGCGAGGGAATCACTGAAGCTTTCTTT
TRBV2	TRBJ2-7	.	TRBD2	CASRGLAGDLAYEQYF	TGTGCCAGCAGGGGCCTAGCGGGGGATCTTGCGTACGAGCAGTACTTC
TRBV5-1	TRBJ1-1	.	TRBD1	CASSLDQGVRAEAFF	TGCGCCAGCAGCTTGGATCAGGGGGTTCGCGCTGAAGCTTTCTTT
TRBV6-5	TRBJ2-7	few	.	CASSSTTSYEQYF	TGTGCCAGCAGTTCCACAACCTCCTACGAGCAGTACTTC
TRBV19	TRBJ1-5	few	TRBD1	CASQLQGYQPQHF	TGTGCCAGCCAACTACAGGGGTATCAGCCCCAGCATTTT
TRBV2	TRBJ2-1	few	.	CASIGREQFF	TGTGCCAGCATCGGCCGGGAGCAGTTCTTC
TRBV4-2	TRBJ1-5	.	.	CASSQKQGPNQPQHF	TGTGCCAGCAGCCAAAAACAGGGACCCAATCAGCCCCAGCATTTT
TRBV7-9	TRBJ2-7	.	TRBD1	CASSMTGGYEQYF	TGTGCCAGCAGCATGACAGGGGGCTACGAGCAGTACTTC
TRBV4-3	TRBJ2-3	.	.	CASSQEGASSTDTQYF	TGCGCCAGCAGCCAAGAAGGGGCTAGCAGCACAGATACGCAGTATTTT
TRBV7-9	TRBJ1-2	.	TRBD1	CASSLERTGYGYTF	TGTGCCAGCAGCCTCGAGAGGACAGGATATGGCTACACCTTC
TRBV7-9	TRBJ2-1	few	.	CASRGSSYNEQLF	TGTGCCAGCAGGGGGAGCTCCTACAATGAGCAGCTCTTC
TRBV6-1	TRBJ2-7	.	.	CASSANGPSYEQYF	TGTGCCAGCAGTGCGAACGGGCCTTCCTACGAGCAGTACTTC
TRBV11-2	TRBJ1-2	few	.	CASSLGEGYTF	TGTGCCAGCAGCTTGGGTGAGGGCTACACCTTC
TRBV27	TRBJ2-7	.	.	CASSLTEGYEQYF	TGTGCCAGCAGTTTAACGGAGGGCTACGAGCAGTACTTC
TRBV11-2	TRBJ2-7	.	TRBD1	CASSFMGDSYEQYF	TGTGCCAGCAGCTTTATGGGGGACAGTTACGAGCAGTACTTC
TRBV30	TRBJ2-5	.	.	CAWGPTKETQYF	TGTGCCTGGGGACCGACAAAAGAGACCCAGTACTTC
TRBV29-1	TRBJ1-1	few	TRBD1	CSVVTGLNTEAFF	TGCAGCGTTGTGACAGGGCTGAACACTGAAGCTTTCTTT
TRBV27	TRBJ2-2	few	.	CASRSHTGELFF	TGTGCCAGCAGAAGCCACACCGGGGAGCTGTTTTTT
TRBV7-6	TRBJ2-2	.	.	CASSFGAGELFF	TGTGCCAGCAGCTTCGGGGCCGGGGAGCTGTTTTTT
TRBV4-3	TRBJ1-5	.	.	CASSKYRDEDQPQHF	TGCGCCAGCAGCAAATACCGGGACGAAGATCAGCCCCAGCATTTT
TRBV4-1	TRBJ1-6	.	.	CASSHTGYERSPLHF	TGCGCCAGCAGCCACACGGGGTACGAACGCTCACCCCTCCACTTT
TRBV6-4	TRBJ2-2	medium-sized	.	CASSDSDTGELFF	TGTGCCAGCAGTGACTCGGACACCGGGGAGCTGTTTTTT
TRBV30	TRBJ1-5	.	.	CAWSMQGEQPQHF	TGTGCCTGGAGTATGCAGGGTGAACAGCCCCAGCATTTT
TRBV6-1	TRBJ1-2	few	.	CASSDSGTSRGYTF	TGTGCCAGCAGTGATTCCGGGACAAGCCGCGGCTACACCTTC
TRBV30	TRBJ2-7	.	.	CAWVVRGRGEQYF	TGTGCCTGGGTCGTAAGGGGTCGAGGCGAGCAGTACTTC
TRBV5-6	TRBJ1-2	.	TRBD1	CASSDGTGDYGYTF	TGTGCCAGCAGCGACGGGACAGGGGACTATGGCTACACCTTC
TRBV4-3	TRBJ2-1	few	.	CASSLLWQGEDNEQFF	TGCGCCAGCAGCCTACTATGGCAGGGGGAGGACAATGAGCAGTTCTTC
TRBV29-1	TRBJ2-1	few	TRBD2	CSVRTSGIEQFF	TGCAGCGTTCGGACTAGCGGTATTGAGCAGTTCTTC
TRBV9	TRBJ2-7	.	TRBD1	CASSVGDRGYEQYF	TGTGCCAGCAGCGTAGGGGACAGGGGGTACGAGCAGTACTTC
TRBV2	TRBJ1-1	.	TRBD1	CASSDMTGGSRSEAFF	TGTGCCAGCAGCGACATGACAGGGGGGTCGAGGTCTGAAGCTTTCTTT
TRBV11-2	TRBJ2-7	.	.	CASSPPVGWGVYEQYF	TGTGCCAGCAGCCCCCCCGTTGGTTGGGGGGTGTACGAGCAGTACTTC
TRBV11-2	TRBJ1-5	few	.	CASSLDGSPWGNQPQHF	TGTGCCAGCAGCTTAGATGGGTCGCCTTGGGGCAATCAGCCCCAGCATTTT
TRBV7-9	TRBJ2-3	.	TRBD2	CASSLAVRVAGAVTDTQYF	TGTGCCAGCAGCTTAGCGGTTCGTGTAGCGGGGGCCGTCACAGATACGCAGTATTTT
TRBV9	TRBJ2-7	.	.	CASSPEPQRYEQYF	TGTGCCAGCAGCCCAGAACCCCAGAGATACGAGCAGTACTTC
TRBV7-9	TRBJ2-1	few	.	CASSLDGGSSYNEQFF	TGTGCCAGCAGCTTAGACGGCGGTAGCTCCTACAATGAGCAGTTCTTC
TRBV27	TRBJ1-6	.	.	CASSLGLIGSPLHF	TGTGCCAGCAGTTTAGGTCTTATTGGTTCACCCCTCCACTTT
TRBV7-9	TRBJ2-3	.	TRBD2	CASSHRLAGYTDTQYF	TGTGCCAGCAGTCATCGACTAGCGGGGTACACAGATACGCAGTATTTT
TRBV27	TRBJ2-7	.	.	CASSPRTVLDEQYF	TGTGCCAGCAGCCCGCGGACAGTTCTCGACGAGCAGTACTTC
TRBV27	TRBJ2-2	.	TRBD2	CASLPPGTSDTGELFF	TGTGCCAGCCTACCCCCCGGGACTAGCGACACCGGGGAGCTGTTTTTT
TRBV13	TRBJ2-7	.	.	CASSLIGYEQYF	TGTGCCAGCAGTCTTATTGGCTACGAGCAGTACTTC